Detailed here is one T cell receptor (beta chain). The ends were cut back, 5 bases at V and 3 bases at J, with 19 bases in the middle. The CDR3 contains 17 residues. CDR1 is MNHEY, CDR2 SMNVEV, per germline (reference sequence). This sample is drawn from a study of CD4 and CD8 cells across lung adenocarcinoma regions. TCRdb reprocessed the PCR reads via MiXCR and lists one record per CDR3 protein. The sample lists under 20,000 distinct CDR3 sequences, approximately 47% occurring once. Samples came from patients with localized non-small cell lung adenocarcinoma. This receptor was obtained from a female donor with lung adenocarcinoma. The CD4 and CD8 labels of this study may be unreliable. This chain joins TRBV27 and TRBJ2-2; D is possibly TRBD1 (6 bases). The sequenced sample was CD8+ T cells from the center of a lung tumor. The CDR3, as DNA: TGTGCCAGCAGTCCCTTACAGGGATTGGGGTACACCGGGGAGCTGTTTTTT. Amino acid sequence: CASSPLQGLGYTGELFF.